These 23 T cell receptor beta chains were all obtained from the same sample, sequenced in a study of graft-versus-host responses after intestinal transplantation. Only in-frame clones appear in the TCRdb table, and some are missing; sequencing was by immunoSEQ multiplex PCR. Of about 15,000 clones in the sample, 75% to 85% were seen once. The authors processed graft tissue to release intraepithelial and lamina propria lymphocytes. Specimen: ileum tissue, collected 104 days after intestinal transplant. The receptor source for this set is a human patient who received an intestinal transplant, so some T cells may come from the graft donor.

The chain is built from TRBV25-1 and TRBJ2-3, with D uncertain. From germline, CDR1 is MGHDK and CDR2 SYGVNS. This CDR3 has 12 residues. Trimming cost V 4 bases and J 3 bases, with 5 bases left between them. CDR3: CASSASTDTQYF. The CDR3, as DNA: TGTGCCAGCAGTGCAAGTACAGATACGCAGTATTTT.

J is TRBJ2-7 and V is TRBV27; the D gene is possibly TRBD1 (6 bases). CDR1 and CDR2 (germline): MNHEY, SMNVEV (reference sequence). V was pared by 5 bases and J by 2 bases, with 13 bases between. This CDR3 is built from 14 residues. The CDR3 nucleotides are TGTGCCAGCAGTGGACAGTTCACCCCCTACGAGCAGTACTTC. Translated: CASSGQFTPYEQYF.

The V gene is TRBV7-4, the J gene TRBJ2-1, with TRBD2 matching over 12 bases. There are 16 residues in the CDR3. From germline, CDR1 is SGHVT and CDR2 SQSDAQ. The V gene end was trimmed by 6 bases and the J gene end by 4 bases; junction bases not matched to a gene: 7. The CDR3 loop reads CASSTTSGSGYNEQFF. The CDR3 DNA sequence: TGTGCCAGCAGTACGACTAGCGGGAGTGGGTACAATGAGCAGTTCTTC.

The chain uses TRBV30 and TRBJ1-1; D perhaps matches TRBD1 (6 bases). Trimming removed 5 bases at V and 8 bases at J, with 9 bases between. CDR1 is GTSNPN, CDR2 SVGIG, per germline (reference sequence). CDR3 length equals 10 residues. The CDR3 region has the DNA TGTGCCTGGGGGGACATCGAAGCTTTCTTT. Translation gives CAWGDIEAFF.

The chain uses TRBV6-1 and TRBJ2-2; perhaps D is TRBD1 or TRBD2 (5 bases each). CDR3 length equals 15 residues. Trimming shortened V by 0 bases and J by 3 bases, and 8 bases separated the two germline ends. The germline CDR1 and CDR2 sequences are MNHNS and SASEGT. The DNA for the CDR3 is TGTGCCAGCAGTGAAGCGAGGGGCTACACCGGGGAGCTGTTTTTT. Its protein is CASSEARGYTGELFF.

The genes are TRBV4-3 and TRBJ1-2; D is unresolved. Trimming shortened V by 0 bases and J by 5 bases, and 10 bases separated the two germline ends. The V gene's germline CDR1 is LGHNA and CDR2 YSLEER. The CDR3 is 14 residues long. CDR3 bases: TGCGCCAGCAGCCAAGATGCCGGGAGGTATGGCTACACCTTC. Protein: CASSQDAGRYGYTF.

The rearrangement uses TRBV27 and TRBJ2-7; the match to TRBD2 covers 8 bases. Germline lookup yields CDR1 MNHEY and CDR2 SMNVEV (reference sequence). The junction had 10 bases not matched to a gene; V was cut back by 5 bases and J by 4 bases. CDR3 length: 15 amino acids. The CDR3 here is CASSRSGSFPYEQYF. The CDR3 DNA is TGTGCCAGCAGTAGGAGCGGGAGTTTCCCGTACGAGCAGTACTTC.

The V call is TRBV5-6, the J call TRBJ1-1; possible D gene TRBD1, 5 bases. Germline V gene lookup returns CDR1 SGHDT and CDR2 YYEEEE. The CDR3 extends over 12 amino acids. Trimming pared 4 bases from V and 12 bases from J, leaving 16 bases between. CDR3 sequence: CASSPGGLKTFF. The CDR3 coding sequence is TGTGCCAGCAGCCCCGGGGGACTGAAGACTTTCTTT. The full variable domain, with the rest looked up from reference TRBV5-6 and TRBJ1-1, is DAGVTQSPTHLIKTRGQQVTLRCSPKSGHDTVSWYQQALGQGPQFIFQYYEEEERQRGNFPDRFSGHQFPNYSSELNVNALLLGDSALYLCASSPGGLKTFFGQGTRLTVV.

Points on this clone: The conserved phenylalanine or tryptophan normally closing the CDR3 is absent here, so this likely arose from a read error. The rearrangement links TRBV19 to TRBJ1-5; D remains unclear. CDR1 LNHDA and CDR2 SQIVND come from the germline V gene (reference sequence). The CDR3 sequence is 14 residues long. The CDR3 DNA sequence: TGTGCCAGTAGTATAGATCACGGCAAGCAGCCCCAGCATCTT. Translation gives CASSIDHGKQPQHL.

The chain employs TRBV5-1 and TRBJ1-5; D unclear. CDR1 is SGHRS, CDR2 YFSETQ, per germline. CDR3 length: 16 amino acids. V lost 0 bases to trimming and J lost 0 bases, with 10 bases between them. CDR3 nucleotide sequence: TGCGCCAGCAGCTTGGTGGAAGGCCATAGCAATCAGCCCCAGCATTTT. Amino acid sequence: CASSLVEGHSNQPQHF.

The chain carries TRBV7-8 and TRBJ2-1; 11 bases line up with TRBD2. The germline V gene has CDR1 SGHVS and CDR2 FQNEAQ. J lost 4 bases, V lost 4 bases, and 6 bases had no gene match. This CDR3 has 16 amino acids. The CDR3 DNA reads TGTGCCAGCAGCTATTCGGGACTAGCGGTGTACAATGAGCAGTTCTTC. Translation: CASSYSGLAVYNEQFF.

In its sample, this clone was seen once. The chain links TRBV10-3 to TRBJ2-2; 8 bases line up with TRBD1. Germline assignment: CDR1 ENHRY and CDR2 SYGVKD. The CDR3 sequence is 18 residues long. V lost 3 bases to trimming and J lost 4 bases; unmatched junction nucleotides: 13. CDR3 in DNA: TGTGCCATCAGTGACCTTCCTACAGGGGGTAGGGGCACCGGGGAGCTGTTTTTT. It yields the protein CAISDLPTGGRGTGELFF.

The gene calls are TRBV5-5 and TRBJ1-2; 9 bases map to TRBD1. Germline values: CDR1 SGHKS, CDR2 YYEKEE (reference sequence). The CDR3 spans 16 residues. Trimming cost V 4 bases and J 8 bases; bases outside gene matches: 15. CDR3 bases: TGTGCCAGCAGCGTACGGGACAGGGATGTATTTCTAGGCTACACCTTC. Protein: CASSVRDRDVFLGYTF.

For the CDR3, the DNA is TGCGCCAGCAGTCACCAGGGGGCGTACAATGAGCAGTTCTTC. Protein sequence: CASSHQGAYNEQFF. The chain is built from TRBV23-1 and TRBJ2-1; 8 bases align to TRBD1. TRBV23-1 is designated an ORF whose function remains uncertain. V shed 3 bases and J 4 bases; nucleotides not matched to a gene: 2. This CDR3 comprises 14 residues.

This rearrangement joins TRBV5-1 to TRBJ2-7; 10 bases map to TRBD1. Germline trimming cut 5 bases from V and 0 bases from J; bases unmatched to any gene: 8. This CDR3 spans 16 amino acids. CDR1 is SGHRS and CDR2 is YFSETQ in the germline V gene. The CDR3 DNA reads TGCGCCAGCAGTTTACCGGGACAGGGGAGCTCCTACGAGCAGTACTTC. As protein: CASSLPGQGSSYEQYF.

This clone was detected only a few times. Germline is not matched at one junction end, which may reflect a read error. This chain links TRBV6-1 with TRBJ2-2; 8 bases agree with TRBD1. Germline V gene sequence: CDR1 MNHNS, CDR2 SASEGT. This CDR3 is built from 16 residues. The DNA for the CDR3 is TGTGCCATCAGTGAGTCCCGGGACAGGCTCACCGGGGAGCTGTTTTTT. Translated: CAISESRDRLTGELFF.

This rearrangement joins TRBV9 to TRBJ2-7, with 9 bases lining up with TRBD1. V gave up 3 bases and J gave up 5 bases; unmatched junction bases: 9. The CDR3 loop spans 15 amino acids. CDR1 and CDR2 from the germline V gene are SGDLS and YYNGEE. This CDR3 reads CASSDQNRGLDEQYF. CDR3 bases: TGTGCCAGCAGCGACCAAAACAGGGGGCTGGACGAGCAGTACTTC.

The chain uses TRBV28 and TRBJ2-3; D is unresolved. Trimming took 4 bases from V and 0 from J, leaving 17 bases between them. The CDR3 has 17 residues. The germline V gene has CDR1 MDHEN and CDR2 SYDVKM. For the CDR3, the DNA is TGTGCCAGCAGTTCTCAAATTATTAGAACTAGCACAGATACGCAGTATTTT. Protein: CASSSQIIRTSTDTQYF. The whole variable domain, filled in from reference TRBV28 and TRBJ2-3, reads DVKVTQSSRYLVKRTGEKVFLECVQDMDHENMFWYRQDPGLGLRLIYFSYDVKMKEKGDIPEGYSVSREKKERFSLILESASTNQTSMYLCASSSQIIRTSTDTQYFGPGTRLTVL.

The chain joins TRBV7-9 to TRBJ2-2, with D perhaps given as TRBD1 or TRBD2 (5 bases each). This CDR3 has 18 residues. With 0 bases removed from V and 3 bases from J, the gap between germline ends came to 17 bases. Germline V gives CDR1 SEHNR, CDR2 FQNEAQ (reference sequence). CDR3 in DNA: TGTGCCAGCAGCTTAGCCGGCCGACAGCGGCCTTACACCGGGGAGCTGTTTTTT. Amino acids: CASSLAGRQRPYTGELFF.

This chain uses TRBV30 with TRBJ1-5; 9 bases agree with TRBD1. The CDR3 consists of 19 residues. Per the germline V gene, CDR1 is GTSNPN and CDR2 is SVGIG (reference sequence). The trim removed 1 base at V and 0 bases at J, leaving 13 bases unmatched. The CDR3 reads CAWSGNTGGDLLSNQPQHF. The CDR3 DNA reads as TGTGCCTGGAGTGGCAATACAGGGGGCGACTTACTTAGCAATCAGCCCCAGCATTTT.

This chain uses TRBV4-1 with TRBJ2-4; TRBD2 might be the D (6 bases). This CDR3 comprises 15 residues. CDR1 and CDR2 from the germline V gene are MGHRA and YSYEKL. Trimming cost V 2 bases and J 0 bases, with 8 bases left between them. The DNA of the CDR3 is TGCGCCAGCAGCCAACCGGGACTAGCCAAAAACATTCAGTACTTC. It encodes CASSQPGLAKNIQYF.

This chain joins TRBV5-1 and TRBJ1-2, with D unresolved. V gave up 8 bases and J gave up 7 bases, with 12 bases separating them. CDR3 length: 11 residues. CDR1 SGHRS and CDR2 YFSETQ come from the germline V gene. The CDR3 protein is CARTTGVGYTF. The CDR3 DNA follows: TGCGCCAGGACGACCGGGGTTGGCTACACCTTC.

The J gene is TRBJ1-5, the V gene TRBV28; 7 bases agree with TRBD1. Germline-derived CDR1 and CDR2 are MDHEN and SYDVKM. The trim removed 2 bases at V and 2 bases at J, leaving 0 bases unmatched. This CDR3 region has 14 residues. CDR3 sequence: CASSLDRGNQPQHF. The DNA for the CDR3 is TGTGCCAGCAGTTTAGACAGGGGCAATCAGCCCCAGCATTTT.